This T cell receptor beta chain was documented in a study of identical twins. Findings of the study overall: Among out-of-frame alpha sequences shared by twins, low generation probability occurred in excess.

The CDR3 is 12 amino acids. Looked up from germline, CDR1 is LNHDA and CDR2 is SQIVND (reference sequence). Deletions cut 5 bases from V and 8 bases from J, with 9 bases between. Via MiXCR, TCRdb re-called the 5' RACE reads, giving one row per CDR3 protein. The sample yields 200,000 to 250,000 distinct CDR3 sequences, around 6.5% seen once. The donors were all healthy and Caucasian. This clonotype was picked up many times. As yet, its antigen is unknown. These same records also appear under a second study, on T cells expressing NK-cell markers.

The receptor comes from a woman aged 18-29 years in good health. The V and J genes are TRBV19 and TRBJ1-4; possible D gene TRBD1, 6 bases. Sequencing was carried out using CD8+ T cells sorted from blood. The CDR3 reads CASSWTEEKLFF. The CDR3 nucleotides read TGTGCCAGTAGTTGGACAGAAGAAAAACTGTTTTTT.